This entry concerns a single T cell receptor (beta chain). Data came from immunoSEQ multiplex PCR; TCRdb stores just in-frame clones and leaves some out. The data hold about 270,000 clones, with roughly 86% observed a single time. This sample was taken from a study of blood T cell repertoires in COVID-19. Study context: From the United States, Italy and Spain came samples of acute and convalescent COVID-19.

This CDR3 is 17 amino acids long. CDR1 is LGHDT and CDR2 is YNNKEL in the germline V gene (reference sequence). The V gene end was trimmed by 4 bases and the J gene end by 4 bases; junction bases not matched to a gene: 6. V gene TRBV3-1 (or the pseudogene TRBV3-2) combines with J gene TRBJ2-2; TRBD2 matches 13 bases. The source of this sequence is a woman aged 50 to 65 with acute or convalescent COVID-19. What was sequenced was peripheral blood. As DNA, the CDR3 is TGTGCCAGCAGCCGGAGTGGACTAGCGGGGGCCACCGGGGAGCTGTTTTTT. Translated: CASSRSGLAGATGELFF.